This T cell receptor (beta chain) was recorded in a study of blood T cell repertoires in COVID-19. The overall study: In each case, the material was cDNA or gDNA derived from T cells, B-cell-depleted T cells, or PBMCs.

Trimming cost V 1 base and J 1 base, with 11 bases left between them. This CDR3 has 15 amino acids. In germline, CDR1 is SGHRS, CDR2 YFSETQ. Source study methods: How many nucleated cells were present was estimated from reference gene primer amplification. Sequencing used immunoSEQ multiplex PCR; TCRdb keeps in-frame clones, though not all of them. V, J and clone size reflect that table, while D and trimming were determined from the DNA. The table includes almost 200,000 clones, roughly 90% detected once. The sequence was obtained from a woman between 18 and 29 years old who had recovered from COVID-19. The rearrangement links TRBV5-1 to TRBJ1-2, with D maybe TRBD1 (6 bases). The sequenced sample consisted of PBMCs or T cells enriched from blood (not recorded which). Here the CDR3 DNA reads TGCGCCAGCAGCTTGATGACAGGAATTAACTATGGCTACACCTTC. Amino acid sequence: CASSLMTGINYGYTF.